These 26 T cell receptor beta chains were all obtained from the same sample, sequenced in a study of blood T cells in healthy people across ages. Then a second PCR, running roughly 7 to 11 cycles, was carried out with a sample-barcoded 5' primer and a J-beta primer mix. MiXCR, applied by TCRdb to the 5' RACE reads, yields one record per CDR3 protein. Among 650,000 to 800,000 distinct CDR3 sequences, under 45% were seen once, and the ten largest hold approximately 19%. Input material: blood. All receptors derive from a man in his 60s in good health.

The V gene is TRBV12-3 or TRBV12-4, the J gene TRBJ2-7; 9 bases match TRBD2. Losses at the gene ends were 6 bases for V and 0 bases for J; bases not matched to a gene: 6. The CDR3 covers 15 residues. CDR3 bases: TGTGCCAGCAGCAATCGACTAGCGGTCTCCTACGAGCAGTACTTC. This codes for CASSNRLAVSYEQYF.

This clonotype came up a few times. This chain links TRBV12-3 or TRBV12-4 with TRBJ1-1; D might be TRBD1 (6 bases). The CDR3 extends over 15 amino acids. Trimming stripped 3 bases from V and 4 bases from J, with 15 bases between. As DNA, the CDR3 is TGTGCCAGCAGTTTCGCGATTACAGGGACCACTGAAGCTTTCTTT. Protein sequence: CASSFAITGTTEAFF.

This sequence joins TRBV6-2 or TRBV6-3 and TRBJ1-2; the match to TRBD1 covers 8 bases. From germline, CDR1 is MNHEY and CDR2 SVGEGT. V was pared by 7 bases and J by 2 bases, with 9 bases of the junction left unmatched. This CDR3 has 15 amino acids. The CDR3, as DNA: TGTGCCAGCACCGGGACAGGATACTCCAACTATGGCTACACCTTC. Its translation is CASTGTGYSNYGYTF.

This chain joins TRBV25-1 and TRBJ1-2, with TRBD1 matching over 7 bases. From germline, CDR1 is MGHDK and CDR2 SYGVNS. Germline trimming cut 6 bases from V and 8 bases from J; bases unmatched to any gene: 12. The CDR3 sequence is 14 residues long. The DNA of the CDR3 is TGTGCCAGCAGGGAGGGGGCTAACTCGAGGGGCTACACCTTC. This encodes CASREGANSRGYTF.

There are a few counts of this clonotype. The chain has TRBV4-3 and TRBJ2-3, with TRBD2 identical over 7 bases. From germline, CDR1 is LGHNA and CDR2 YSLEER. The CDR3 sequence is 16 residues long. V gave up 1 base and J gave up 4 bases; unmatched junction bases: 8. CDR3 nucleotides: TGCGCCAGCAGCCAAGCAACGACAGCGGGGTCAGATACGCAGTATTTT. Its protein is CASSQATTAGSDTQYF.

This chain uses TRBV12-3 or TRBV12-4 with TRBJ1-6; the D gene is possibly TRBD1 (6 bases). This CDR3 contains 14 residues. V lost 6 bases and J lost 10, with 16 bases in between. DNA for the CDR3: TGTGCCAGCAGACAGGGCGCCTCGAGATCACCCCTCCACTTT. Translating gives CASRQGASRSPLHF.

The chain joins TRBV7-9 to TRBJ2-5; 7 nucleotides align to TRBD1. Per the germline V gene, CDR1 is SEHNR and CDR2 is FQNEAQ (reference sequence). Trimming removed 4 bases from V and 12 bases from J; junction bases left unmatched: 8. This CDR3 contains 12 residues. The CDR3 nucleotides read TGTGCCAGCAGCTATAAAGGGGGCGTAGAGTACTTC. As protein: CASSYKGGVEYF.

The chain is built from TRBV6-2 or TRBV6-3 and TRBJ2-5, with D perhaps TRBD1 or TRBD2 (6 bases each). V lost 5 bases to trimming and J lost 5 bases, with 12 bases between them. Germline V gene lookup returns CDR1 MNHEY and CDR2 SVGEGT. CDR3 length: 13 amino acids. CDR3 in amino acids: CASSHREVETQYF. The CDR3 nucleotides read TGTGCCAGCAGTCACAGGGAGGTGGAGACCCAGTACTTC.

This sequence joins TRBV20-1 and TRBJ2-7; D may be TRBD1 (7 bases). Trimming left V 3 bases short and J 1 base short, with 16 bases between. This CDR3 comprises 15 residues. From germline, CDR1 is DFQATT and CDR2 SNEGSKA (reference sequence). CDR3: CSASPPQGGSYEQYF. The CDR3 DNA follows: TGCAGTGCTAGCCCGCCCCAGGGGGGATCCTACGAGCAGTACTTC.

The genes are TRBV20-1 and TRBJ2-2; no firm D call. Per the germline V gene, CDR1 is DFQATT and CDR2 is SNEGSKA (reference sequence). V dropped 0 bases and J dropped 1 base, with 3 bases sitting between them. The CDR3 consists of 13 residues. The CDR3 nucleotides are TGCAGTGCTAGAGATGAGAACACCGGGGAGCTGTTTTTT. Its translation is CSARDENTGELFF.

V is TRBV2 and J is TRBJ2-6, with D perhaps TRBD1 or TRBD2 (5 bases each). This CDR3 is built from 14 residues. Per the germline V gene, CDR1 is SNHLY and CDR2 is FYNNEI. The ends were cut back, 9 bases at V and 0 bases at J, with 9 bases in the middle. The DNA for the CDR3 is TGTGCCAGTGGGACGAGCTCTGGGGCCAACGTCCTGACTTTC. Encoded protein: CASGTSSGANVLTF.

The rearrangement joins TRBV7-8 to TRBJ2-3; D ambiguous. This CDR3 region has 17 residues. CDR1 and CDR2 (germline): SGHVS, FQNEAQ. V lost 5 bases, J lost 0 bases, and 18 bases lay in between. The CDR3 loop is CASSIGAQKSSTDTQYF. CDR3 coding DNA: TGTGCCAGCAGCATAGGCGCACAGAAATCTAGCACAGATACGCAGTATTTT.

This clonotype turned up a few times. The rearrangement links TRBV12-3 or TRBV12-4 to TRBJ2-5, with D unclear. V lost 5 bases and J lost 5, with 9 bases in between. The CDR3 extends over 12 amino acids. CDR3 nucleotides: TGTGCCAGCAGTCTAACAGCGGAGACCCAGTACTTC. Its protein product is CASSLTAETQYF.

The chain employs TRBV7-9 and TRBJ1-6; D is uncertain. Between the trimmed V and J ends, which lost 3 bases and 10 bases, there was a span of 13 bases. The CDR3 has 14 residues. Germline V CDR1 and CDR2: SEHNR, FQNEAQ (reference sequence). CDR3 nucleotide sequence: TGTGCCAGCAGCTTGGTGGGAGAACAATCACCCCTCCACTTT. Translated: CASSLVGEQSPLHF.

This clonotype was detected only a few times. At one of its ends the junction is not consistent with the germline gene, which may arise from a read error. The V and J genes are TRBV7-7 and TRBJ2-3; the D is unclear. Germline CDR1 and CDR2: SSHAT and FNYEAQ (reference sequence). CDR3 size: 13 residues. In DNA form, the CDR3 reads TGTGCTAGCAGCCCCGAGGTCGGAGATACGCAGTATTTT. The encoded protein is CASSPEVGDTQYF.

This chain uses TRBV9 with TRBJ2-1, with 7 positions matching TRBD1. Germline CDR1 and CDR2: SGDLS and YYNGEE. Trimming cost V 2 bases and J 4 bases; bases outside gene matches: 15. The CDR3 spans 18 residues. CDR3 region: CASSVTTATGTAYNEQFF. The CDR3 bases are TGTGCCAGCAGCGTCACAACCGCTACCGGGACAGCGTACAATGAGCAGTTCTTC.

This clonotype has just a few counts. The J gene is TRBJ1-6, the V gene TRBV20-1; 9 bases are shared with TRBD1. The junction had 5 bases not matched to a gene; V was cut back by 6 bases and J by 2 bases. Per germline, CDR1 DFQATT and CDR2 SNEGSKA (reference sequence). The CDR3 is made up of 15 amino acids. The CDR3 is CSAVDRGTYNSPLHF. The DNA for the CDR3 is TGCAGTGCCGTGGACAGGGGAACCTATAATTCACCCCTCCACTTT.

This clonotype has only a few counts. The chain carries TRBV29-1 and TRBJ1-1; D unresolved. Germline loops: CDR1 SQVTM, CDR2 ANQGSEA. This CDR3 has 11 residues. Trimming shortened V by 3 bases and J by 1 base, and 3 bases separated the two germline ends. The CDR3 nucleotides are TGCAGCGTTGAGGGGAACACTGAAGCTTTCTTT. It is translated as CSVEGNTEAFF.

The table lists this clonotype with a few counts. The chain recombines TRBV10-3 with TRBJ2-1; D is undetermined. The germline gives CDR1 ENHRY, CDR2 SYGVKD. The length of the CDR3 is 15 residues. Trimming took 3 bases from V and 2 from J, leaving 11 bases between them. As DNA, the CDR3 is TGTGCCATCAGTGATTTTAGTAGAGCCTACAATGAGCAGTTCTTC. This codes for CAISDFSRAYNEQFF.

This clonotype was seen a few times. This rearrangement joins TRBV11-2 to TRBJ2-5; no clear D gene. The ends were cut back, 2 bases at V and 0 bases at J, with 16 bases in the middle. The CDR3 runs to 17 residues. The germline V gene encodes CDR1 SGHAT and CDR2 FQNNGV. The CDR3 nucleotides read TGTGCCAGCAGCTTAATTTTAAACAGCAAGTACCAAGAGACCCAGTACTTC. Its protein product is CASSLILNSKYQETQYF.

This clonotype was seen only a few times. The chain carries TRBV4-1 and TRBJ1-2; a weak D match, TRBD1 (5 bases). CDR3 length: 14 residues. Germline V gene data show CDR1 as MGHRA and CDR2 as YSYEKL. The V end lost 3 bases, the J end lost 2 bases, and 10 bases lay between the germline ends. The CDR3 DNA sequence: TGCGCCAGCAGCCAGGGGCTGGTGAACTATGGCTACACCTTC. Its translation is CASSQGLVNYGYTF.

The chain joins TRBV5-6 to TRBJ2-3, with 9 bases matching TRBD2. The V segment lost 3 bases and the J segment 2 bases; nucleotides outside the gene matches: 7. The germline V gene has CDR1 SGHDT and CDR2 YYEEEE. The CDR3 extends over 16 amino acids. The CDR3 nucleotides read TGTGCCAGCAGCTCGCGGCTAGCGGGACTCACAGATACGCAGTATTTT. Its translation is CASSSRLAGLTDTQYF.

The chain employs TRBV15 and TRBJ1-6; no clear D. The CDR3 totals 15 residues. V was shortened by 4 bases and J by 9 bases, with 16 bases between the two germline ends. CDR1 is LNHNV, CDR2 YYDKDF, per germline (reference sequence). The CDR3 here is CATSKVGGLGSPLHF. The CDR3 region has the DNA TGTGCCACCAGCAAAGTTGGAGGACTAGGTTCACCCCTCCACTTT.

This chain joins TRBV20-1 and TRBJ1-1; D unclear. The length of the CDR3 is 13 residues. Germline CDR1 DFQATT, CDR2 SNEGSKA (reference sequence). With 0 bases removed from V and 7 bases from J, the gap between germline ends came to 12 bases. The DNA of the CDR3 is TGCAGTGCTAGAGATGGGCCCCTCTATGAAGCTTTCTTT. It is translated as CSARDGPLYEAFF.

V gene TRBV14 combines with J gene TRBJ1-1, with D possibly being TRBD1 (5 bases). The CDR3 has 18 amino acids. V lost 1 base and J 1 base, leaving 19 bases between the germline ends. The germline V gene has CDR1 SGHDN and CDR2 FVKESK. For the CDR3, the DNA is TGTGCCAGCAGCCAAGTATTAAAGCAGGGTTATAGGAACACTGAAGCTTTCTTT. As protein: CASSQVLKQGYRNTEAFF.

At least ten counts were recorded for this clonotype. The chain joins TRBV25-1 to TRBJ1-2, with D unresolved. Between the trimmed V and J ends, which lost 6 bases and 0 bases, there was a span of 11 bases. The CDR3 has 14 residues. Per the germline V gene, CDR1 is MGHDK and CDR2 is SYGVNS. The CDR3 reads CASREDGPNYGYTF. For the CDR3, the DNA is TGTGCCAGCAGAGAGGACGGTCCTAACTATGGCTACACCTTC.